These T cell receptor beta chains were read from a single sample in a study of cytomegalovirus exposure and HLA in healthy donors. Only in-frame clones appear in the TCRdb table, and some are missing; sequencing was by immunoSEQ multiplex PCR. The profile covers under 250,000 clones, with 80% to 90% appearing a single time and 1% to 1.5% taken by the ten largest. Sequencing was performed on PBMCs. These receptors all come from a woman aged 25 to 39 in good health and CMV-seronegative. CDR3s include the opening cysteine and the closing phenylalanine or tryptophan. A D gene is named only where the DNA matches it firmly. Where a row states a size, it is once, few, many or the class of an expanded clone; other rows omit it.

TRBJ1-2	NA	NA	TRBV4-2	TGTGCCAGCAGCCGAGACGGACATGGCGAATCCTATGGCTACACCTTC	CASSRDGHGESYGYTF
TRBJ1-1	once	NA	TRBV7-2	TGTGCCAGCAGCTTAGGGCCAGGGCGGAACACTGAAGCTTTCTTT	CASSLGPGRNTEAFF
TRBJ1-2	NA	TRBD1	TRBV28	TGTGCCAGTTCCGGGACAGGGGGCGCTAACTATGGCTACACCTTC	CASSGTGGANYGYTF
TRBJ2-6	NA	NA	TRBV6-1	TGTGCCAGCAGTGAACAGTACTCTGGGGCCAACGTCCTGACTTTC	CASSEQYSGANVLTF
TRBJ1-2	NA	NA	TRBV2	TGTGCCAGCAGGACCGGACAAGCTAACTATGGCTACACCTTC	CASRTGQANYGYTF
TRBJ2-3	NA	TRBD2	TRBV14	TGTGCCAGCAGCCCTTACAACCTACCGGGACTAGCGCCCCCAGATACGCAGTATTTT	CASSPYNLPGLAPPDTQYF
TRBJ2-1	NA	TRBD1	TRBV7-3	TGTGCCAGCAGCCGAATCGGGACAGGGGATGAGCAGTTCTTC	CASSRIGTGDEQFF
TRBJ1-1	NA	NA	TRBV2	TGTGCCAGCAGTAAAGGTCAGACTAACACTGAAGCTTTCTTT	CASSKGQTNTEAFF
TRBJ2-7	NA	TRBD1	TRBV5-6	TGTGCCAGCAGCTTGGATCTCTTGGCAGGGGGCGCCTACGAGCAGTACTTC	CASSLDLLAGGAYEQYF
TRBJ2-2	NA	NA	TRBV7-3	TGTGCCAGCAGCTTAGGCAGGGGGAACACCGGGGAGCTGTTTTTT	CASSLGRGNTGELFF
TRBJ2-3	NA	TRBD2	TRBV2	TGTGCCAGCAGTGAAGCCCCGACCTTACTAGCGGGAGTAGGTGATACGCAGTATTTT	CASSEAPTLLAGVGDTQYF
TRBJ2-7	NA	NA	TRBV6-5	TGTGCCAGCAAGAGGGGGGGTATCTACGAGCAGTACTTC	CASKRGGIYEQYF
TRBJ1-2	NA	NA	TRBV20-1	TGCAGTGCTAGGGACAGCAGCAGCTACACCTTC	CSARDSSSYTF
TRBJ1-1	once	TRBD1	TRBV9	TGTGCCAGCAGCGTAGCTGGGTCAGGGGGCGAATCCCTTCCTTTCTTT	CASSVAGSGGESLPFF
TRBJ2-1	NA	NA	TRBV15	TGTGCCACCAGCAGAGGACAGGACTACAATGAGCAGTTCTTC	CATSRGQDYNEQFF
TRBJ1-4	few	NA	TRBV13	TGTGCCAGCAGCTGGGGACAAGCCCCAAATGAAAAACTGTTTTTT	CASSWGQAPNEKLFF
TRBJ1-5	NA	TRBD1	TRBV5-1	TGCGCCAGCAGCCTAACTGGACAGGGAAATCAGCCCCAGCATTTT	CASSLTGQGNQPQHF
TRBJ2-2	NA	NA	TRBV15	TGTGCCACCAGCATAAACAGGGAGAACACCGGGGAGCTGTTTTTT	CATSINRENTGELFF
TRBJ2-3	NA	NA	TRBV5-1	TGCGCCAGCAGCTTGGTGGGGGGATTCACAGATACGCAGTATTTT	CASSLVGGFTDTQYF
TRBJ1-5	NA	TRBD1	TRBV18	TGTGCCAGCTCACCCGGGACAGGGGCGGTCAATCAGCCCCAGCATTTT	CASSPGTGAVNQPQHF
TRBJ2-7	NA	TRBD2	TRBV7-2	TGTGCCAGCAGCCCCGATCCGGGACTAAGATACGAGCAGTACTTC	CASSPDPGLRYEQYF
TRBJ2-7	NA	NA	TRBV27	TGTGCCAGCAGTCTCACCCGGACAGCGTCCTACGAGCAGTACTTC	CASSLTRTASYEQYF
TRBJ2-5	NA	TRBD1	TRBV7-9	TGTGCCAGCAGCTTAGCGGGACAGGCAAAAGAGACCCAGTACTTC	CASSLAGQAKETQYF
TRBJ1-4	once	TRBD1	TRBV5-1	TGCGCCAGCAGGGACGGGACAGCTAATGAAAAACTGTTTTTT	CASRDGTANEKLFF
TRBJ2-3	NA	NA	TRBV5-1	TGCGCCAGCAGCTTGGACCTCAGGGATACGCAGTATTTT	CASSLDLRDTQYF
TRBJ2-1	NA	NA	TRBV11-2	TGTGCCAGCACAAAGACTAGATACAATGAGCAGTTCTTC	CASTKTRYNEQFF
TRBJ1-1	NA	TRBD1	TRBV29-1	TGCAGCGCTATACAGGGGGCGACGGATATGAACACTGAAGCTTTCTTT	CSAIQGATDMNTEAFF
TRBJ2-1	NA	NA	TRBV6-4	TGTGCCAGCAGTAATAACAGGTACCCCAACAATGAGCAGTTCTTC	CASSNNRYPNNEQFF
TRBJ2-2	NA	TRBD2	TRBV6-6	TGTGCCAGCACCTTAGCGGGAGGGTACACCGGGGAGCTGTTTTTT	CASTLAGGYTGELFF
TRBJ2-2	once	NA	TRBV5-1	TGCGCCAGCAGCGCCATCGAAACCGGGGGCGGGGAGCTGTTTTTT	CASSAIETGGGELFF
TRBJ2-7	NA	NA	TRBV5-4	TGTGCCAGCAGCTTGGCGGCAGGCTACGAGCAGTACTTC	CASSLAAGYEQYF
TRBJ2-7	few	TRBD2	TRBV6-5	TGTGCCAGCAGTTACTCGACTAGCGGGAACTACGAGCAGTACTTC	CASSYSTSGNYEQYF
TRBJ1-1	NA	NA	TRBV5-6	TGTGCCAGCAGCCCGGGGGTTTATGGGGAAGCTTTCTTT	CASSPGVYGEAFF
TRBJ2-2	once	NA	TRBV30	TGTGCCTGGAGGGGCAGCACCGGGGAGCTGTTTTTT	CAWRGSTGELFF
TRBJ2-2	NA	TRBD2	TRBV27	TGTGCCAGCAGAACGGGAGGAACCGGGGAGCTGTTTTTT	CASRTGGTGELFF
TRBJ1-1	NA	NA	TRBV4-1	TGCGCCAGCAGCCTAAGGACAAGTACGAACACTGAAGCTTTCTTT	CASSLRTSTNTEAFF
TRBJ1-5	NA	TRBD1	TRBV30	TGTGCCTGGAGGGGACAGGGGGCAAGCAATCAGCCCCAGCATTTT	CAWRGQGASNQPQHF
TRBJ1-4	NA	TRBD1	TRBV9	TGTGCCAGCAGCGCATGGGACAGAAATGAAAAACTGTTTTTT	CASSAWDRNEKLFF
TRBJ1-2	few	NA	TRBV28	TGTGCCAGCAGCACGACTTATGGCTACACCTTC	CASSTTYGYTF
TRBJ2-3	NA	TRBD1	TRBV25-1	TGTGCCAGCAGTGATCGGAGACAGGGGGCTGGAGATACGCAGTATTTT	CASSDRRQGAGDTQYF
TRBJ2-2	NA	NA	TRBV27	TGTGCCAGCAGTTTATCTAGCGGAGCTACGAACACCGGGGAGCTGTTTTTT	CASSLSSGATNTGELFF
TRBJ2-5	NA	TRBD1	TRBV5-1	TGCGCCAGCAGCTCCGGACAGGGGGCCGAGACCCAGTACTTC	CASSSGQGAETQYF
TRBJ2-1	few	TRBD2	TRBV19	TGTGCCAGTAGTGAGACCCTTAGCGGGAGCTCCTACAATGAGCAGTTCTTC	CASSETLSGSSYNEQFF
TRBJ2-1	NA	TRBD2	TRBV5-1	TGCGCCAGCAGCTTGACTAGCGGGGGGGCCGGGGAGCAGTTCTTC	CASSLTSGGAGEQFF
TRBJ1-5	NA	NA	TRBV6-5	TGTGCCAGCAGTTACCTTGGGGGGGATCAGCCCCAGCATTTT	CASSYLGGDQPQHF
TRBJ2-7	NA	NA	TRBV5-1	TGCGCCAGCAGCTTGGCTCAGGTACGTCTCGGCTACGAGCAGTACTTC	CASSLAQVRLGYEQYF
TRBJ1-1	NA	NA	TRBV6-1	TGTGCCAGCAGGGTGACTCTCGGGGACACTGAAGCTTTCTTT	CASRVTLGDTEAFF
TRBJ2-3	NA	TRBD1	TRBV10-1	TGCGCCAGCAGTGAGTCGAGGCGGACAGGGGTCACAGATACGCAGTATTTT	CASSESRRTGVTDTQYF
TRBJ1-1	NA	NA	TRBV6-5	TGTGCCAGCAGTTACAGTAGACTCTGGAACACTGAAGCTTTCTTT	CASSYSRLWNTEAFF
TRBJ1-2	NA	TRBD1	TRBV5-1	TGCGCCAGCAGCCCGACAGGGCCTAACTATGGCTACACCTTC	CASSPTGPNYGYTF